Shown below are 12 T cell receptor beta chains from a single sample sequenced in a study of cytomegalovirus exposure and HLA in healthy donors (dated by TCRdb to 2016 to 2017). Library preparation employed the immunoSEQ multiplex PCR assay. The multiplex PCR relied on a mix of 60 forward primers for TCR Vbeta segments and 13 reverse primers for TCR Jbeta segments. TCRdb took over this immuneACCESS table, retaining in-frame rearrangements with V and J assigned. Such tables are incomplete; in checked studies, under half of the missing clones stem from an unresolved V gene, and the remainder is unexplained. This sample lists around 150,000 clones; roughly 77% were detected once. Of the sample, about 8% is held by the ten largest clones. Sequenced input: PBMCs. The receptors originated from a middle-aged woman in good health and CMV-seropositive.

This sequence joins TRBV18 and TRBJ2-7; 12 nucleotides line up with TRBD2. Looked up from germline, CDR1 is KGHSH and CDR2 is LQKENI. The CDR3 length is 18 residues. Unmatched junction bases numbered 12, after V lost 3 bases and J lost 3 bases. CDR3 region: CASSPQLAGGPLSYEQYF. CDR3 DNA sequence: TGTGCCAGCTCACCGCAGCTAGCGGGAGGGCCCCTGAGCTACGAGCAGTACTTC.

V gene TRBV10-2 combines with J gene TRBJ2-7; 11 bases agree with TRBD2. CDR3 length equals 14 residues. Germline V gene lookup returns CDR1 WSHSY and CDR2 SAAADI. With V trimmed by 7 bases and J by 5 bases, 7 bases remained unmatched. The CDR3 DNA sequence: TGCGCCAGCACATTAGCGGGAGGGGGCCACGAGCAGTACTTC. As protein: CASTLAGGGHEQYF.

This chain's CDR3 is CATRRQGGNSPLHF. CDR3 in DNA: TGTGCCACCCGAAGACAGGGGGGTAATTCACCCCTCCACTTT. V is TRBV28 and J is TRBJ1-6; TRBD1 matches at 9 bases. The trim removed 10 bases at V and 6 bases at J, leaving 7 bases unmatched. The germline V gene has CDR1 MDHEN and CDR2 SYDVKM. This CDR3 comprises 14 residues.

This clone was found a few times. The chain uses TRBV7-6 and TRBJ1-4; unclear D gene. The ends were cut back, 5 bases at V and 0 bases at J, with 13 bases in the middle. This CDR3 has 16 amino acids. CDR1 is SGHVS, CDR2 FNYEAQ, per germline. CDR3 loop: CASSATRPTTNEKLFF. The CDR3 region has the DNA TGTGCCAGCAGCGCAACTAGACCGACAACTAATGAAAAACTGTTTTTT.

J is TRBJ1-4 and V is TRBV27, with TRBD1 identical over 9 bases. From germline, CDR1 is MNHEY and CDR2 SMNVEV (reference sequence). The trim removed 5 bases at V and 8 bases at J, leaving 9 bases unmatched. The CDR3 consists of 15 residues. CDR3 amino acids: CASSGTGTGKEKLFF. Written as DNA, the CDR3 is TGTGCCAGCAGTGGAACCGGGACAGGGAAGGAAAAACTGTTTTTT. Full variable domain (rest looked up from reference TRBV27 and TRBJ1-4): EAQVTQNPRYLITVTGKKLTVTCSQNMNHEYMSWYRQDPGLGLRQIYYSMNVEVTDKGDVPEGYKVSRKEKRNFPLILESPSPNQTSLYFCASSGTGTGKEKLFFGSGTQLSVL.

The chain carries TRBV12-5 and TRBJ2-1; TRBD2 might be the D (5 bases). CDR3 length equals 13 residues. The V end lost 5 bases, the J end lost 3 bases, and 8 bases lay between the germline ends. CDR1 and CDR2 (germline): LGHNT, FRNRAP. The DNA of the CDR3 is TGTGCTAGTGGTCCTAGCTTCTACAATGAGCAGTTCTTC. This gives the protein CASGPSFYNEQFF. Supplemented by reference TRBV12-5 and TRBJ2-1, the full variable domain reads DARVTQTPRHKVTEMGQEVTMRCQPILGHNTVFWYRQTMMQGLELLAYFRNRAPLDDSGMPKDRFSAEMPDATLATLKIQPSEPRDSAVYFCASGPSFYNEQFFGPGTRLTVL.

The chain has TRBV19 and TRBJ2-7, with D tentatively TRBD1 (6 bases). V lost 7 bases to trimming and J lost 2 bases, with 21 bases between them. Germline V CDR1 and CDR2: LNHDA, SQIVND (reference sequence). This CDR3 spans 16 amino acids. The CDR3 nucleotides read TGTGCCAGTACCCCCACCCGGACAGCGAGGCCCTACGAGCAGTACTTC. Encoded protein: CASTPTRTARPYEQYF.

This clone was seen more than once but under ten times. The chain carries TRBV19 and TRBJ1-5; D unclear. Per germline, CDR1 LNHDA and CDR2 SQIVND (reference sequence). The CDR3 is made up of 14 amino acids. V lost 1 base and J lost 0, with 4 bases in between. Here the CDR3 DNA reads TGTGCCAGTAGTATAGGTTATAGCAATCAGCCCCAGCATTTT. Its translation is CASSIGYSNQPQHF. The full variable domain, rest sourced from reference TRBV19 and TRBJ1-5, is DGGITQSPKYLFRKEGQNVTLSCEQNLNHDAMYWYRQDPGQGLRLIYYSQIVNDFQKGDIAEGYSVSREKKESFPLTVTSAQKNPTAFYLCASSIGYSNQPQHFGDGTRLSIL.

Concerning this clone itself: Relative to the germline gene, one junction end is altered; a read error may explain this. The V and J genes are TRBV7-3 and TRBJ2-3, with D perhaps matching TRBD2 (6 bases). This CDR3 region has 13 residues. The germline V gene encodes CDR1 SGHTA and CDR2 FQGTGA. CDR3 protein: CASSPAPGDPQYF. The CDR3 nucleotides read TGTGCCAGCAGCCCCGCCCCGGGAGATCCGCAGTATTTT.

J is TRBJ2-1 and V is TRBV7-2, with a possible D match to TRBD2 (5 bases). CDR1 is SGHTA, CDR2 FQGNSA, per germline. V was trimmed by 4 bases and J by 4 bases, leaving 8 bases between them. CDR3 length: 13 residues. The CDR3 coding sequence is TGTGCCAGCAGCTGGCAGCGGTACAATGAGCAGTTCTTC. Translating it yields CASSWQRYNEQFF.

Many counts were recorded for this clone. The chain is built from TRBV19 and TRBJ2-2, with TRBD1 identical over 7 bases. The CDR3 covers 14 residues. The V gene end was trimmed by 10 bases and the J gene end by 3 bases; junction bases not matched to a gene: 8. Germline V gives CDR1 LNHDA, CDR2 SQIVND (reference sequence). CDR3 residues: CATRPGTDTGELFF. In nucleotides, the CDR3 is TGTGCCACCCGTCCCGGGACAGACACCGGGGAGCTGTTTTTT.

The chain has TRBV19 and TRBJ1-6; the match to TRBD1 covers 9 bases. Trimming removed 5 bases from V and 6 bases from J; junction bases left unmatched: 5. Per the germline V gene, CDR1 is LNHDA and CDR2 is SQIVND (reference sequence). This CDR3 is 15 amino acids long. The CDR3 spells CASSHTGQGNSPLHF. DNA of the CDR3: TGTGCCAGTAGTCATACGGGACAGGGTAATTCACCCCTCCACTTT.